The 8 T cell receptor beta chains listed next were all sequenced from one sample in a study of T cells in localized non-small cell lung cancer (TCRdb year 2020). Library construction relied on the immunoSEQ multiplex PCR assay. TCRdb stores this immuneACCESS table with in-frame sequences only. Part of the clones is absent; in the studies checked, under half of the shortfall reflects unresolved V genes, and no reason is known for the rest. In all, the sample holds over a thousand clones, and 24% of those were seen once. The biggest ten clones account for about 12% of the sample. Source: lung tumor tissue, taken before any cancer treatment. These receptors came from a male donor older than 55 with stage II lung adenocarcinoma.

This chain uses TRBV28 with TRBJ1-4; tentative D call: TRBD1 (6 bases). V was trimmed by 7 bases and J by 5 bases, leaving 26 bases between them. Germline V CDR1 and CDR2: MDHEN, SYDVKM. CDR3 size: 18 residues. CDR3: CASTPQWGLGGANEKLFF. The CDR3 DNA follows: TGTGCCAGCACCCCCCAGTGGGGGTTGGGGGGGGCAAATGAAAAACTGTTTTTT.

This clone has only a few counts. The chain combines TRBV15 with TRBJ2-2; D call uncertain. V gave up 1 base and J gave up 2 bases, with 5 bases separating them. The CDR3 length is 14 residues. Germline CDR1 reads LNHNV; CDR2 reads YYDKDF (reference sequence). DNA for the CDR3: TGTGCCACCAGCAGAGGGAGAAACACCGGGGAGCTGTTTTTT. Its translation: CATSRGRNTGELFF. The whole variable domain, remainder taken from reference TRBV15 and TRBJ2-2, is DAMVIQNPRYQVTQFGKPVTLSCSQTLNHNVMYWYQQKSSQAPKLLFHYYDKDFNNEADTPDNFQSRRPNTSFCFLDIRSPGLGDTAMYLCATSRGRNTGELFFGEGSRLTVL.

The V call is TRBV6-8, the J call TRBJ2-7; 15 bases are a match to TRBD2. This CDR3 spans 17 amino acids. Unmatched junction bases numbered 13, after V lost 6 bases and J lost 7 bases. CDR1 and CDR2 from the germline V gene are MNHGY and SAAAGT. CDR3 in amino acids: CASRTGTSGRPWGEQYF. The CDR3 bases are TGTGCCAGCAGGACCGGGACTAGCGGGAGGCCCTGGGGTGAGCAGTACTTC.

V gene TRBV11-3 combines with J gene TRBJ2-7; D ambiguous. Between the trimmed V and J ends, which lost 1 base and 0 bases, there was a span of 7 bases. CDR3 length: 14 amino acids. The V gene's germline CDR1 is SGHNT and CDR2 YENEEA. The CDR3 reads CASSLGGSSYEQYF. In DNA form, the CDR3 reads TGTGCCAGCAGCTTAGGGGGAAGCTCCTACGAGCAGTACTTC.

V gene TRBV6-8 combines with J gene TRBJ1-1; D is uncertain. Germline V gives CDR1 MNHGY, CDR2 SAAAGT. V was shortened by 1 base and J by 5 bases, with 8 bases between the two germline ends. This CDR3 comprises 13 residues. Here the CDR3 DNA reads TGTGCCAGCAGTTACTTTGAGGGTACTGAAGCTTTCTTT. Residues: CASSYFEGTEAFF.

By share of the sample, this clone is large. The chain links TRBV6-8 to TRBJ2-1; D perhaps matches TRBD1 (6 bases). CDR1 is MNHGY and CDR2 is SAAAGT in the germline V gene. The CDR3 length is 13 residues. Trimming took off 9 bases at V and 6 bases at J, with 15 bases between the two ends. This CDR3 is CASWAVTGNEQFF. CDR3 DNA sequence: TGTGCCAGTTGGGCCGTGACAGGCAATGAGCAGTTCTTC.

This clone counts as medium-sized (0.01 to 0.1%). V usage is TRBV9 and J usage is TRBJ1-2; a possible D gene is TRBD1 (5 bases). The V end lost 6 bases, the J end lost 1 base, and 10 bases lay between the germline ends. CDR3 length: 13 amino acids. The germline V gene has CDR1 SGDLS and CDR2 YYNGEE. The CDR3 sequence is CASTWDLNYGYTF. CDR3 bases: TGTGCCAGCACCTGGGACCTTAACTATGGCTACACCTTC.

This clone qualifies as large (0.1 to 1%). The CDR3 sequence: CASSPPRLLLYEQYF. The CDR3 coding sequence is TGTGCCAGCAGCCCGCCTCGCCTGCTCCTCTACGAGCAGTACTTC. V and J are TRBV11-3 and TRBJ2-7; D is uncertain. The V end lost 5 bases, the J end lost 3 bases, and 17 bases lay between the germline ends. From germline, CDR1 is SGHNT and CDR2 YENEEA. The CDR3 runs to 15 residues.